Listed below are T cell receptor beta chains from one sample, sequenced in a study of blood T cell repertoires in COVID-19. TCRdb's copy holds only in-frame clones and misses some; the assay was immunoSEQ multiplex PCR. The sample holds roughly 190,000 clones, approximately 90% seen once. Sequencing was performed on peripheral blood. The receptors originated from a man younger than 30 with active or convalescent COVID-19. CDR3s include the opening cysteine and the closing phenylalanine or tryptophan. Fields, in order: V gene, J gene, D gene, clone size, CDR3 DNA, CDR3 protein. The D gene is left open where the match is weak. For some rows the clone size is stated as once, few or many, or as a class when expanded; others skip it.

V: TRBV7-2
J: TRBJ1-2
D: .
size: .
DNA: TGTGCCAGCACCCTGCCCGGGAGGGATGGCTACACCTTC
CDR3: CASTLPGRDGYTF

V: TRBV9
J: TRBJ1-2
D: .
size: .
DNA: TGTGCCAGCAGCGTAAGAGGGAGCTCCGGTGAGGGCTACACCTTC
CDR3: CASSVRGSSGEGYTF

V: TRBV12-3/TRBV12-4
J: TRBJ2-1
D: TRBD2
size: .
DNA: TGTGCCAGCACGGGGGGGGCTGAGCAGTTCTTC
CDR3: CASTGGAEQFF

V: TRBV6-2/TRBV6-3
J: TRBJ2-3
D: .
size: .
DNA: TGTGCCAGCAGCGACAGGCATAGCACAGATACGCAGTATTTT
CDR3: CASSDRHSTDTQYF

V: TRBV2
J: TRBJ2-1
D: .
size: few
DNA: TGTGCCAGCAGTGTCGAGAGGTCCTACAATGAGCAGTTCTTC
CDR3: CASSVERSYNEQFF

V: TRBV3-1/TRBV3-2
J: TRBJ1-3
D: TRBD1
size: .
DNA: TGTGCCAGCAGCAGAGGACAGGTCGGCTCTGGAAACACCATATATTTT
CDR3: CASSRGQVGSGNTIYF

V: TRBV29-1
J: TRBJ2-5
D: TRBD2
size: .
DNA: TGCAGCGTTGGGGGGACTAGCGGGGCCGGACTGACCTTGTACTTC
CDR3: CSVGGTSGAGLTLYF

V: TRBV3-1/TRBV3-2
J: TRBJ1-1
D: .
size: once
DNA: TGTGCCAGCAGCGGAGGGATCAGGCGTTCCATTGAAGCTTTCTTT
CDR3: CASSGGIRRSIEAFF

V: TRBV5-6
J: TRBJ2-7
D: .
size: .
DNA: TGTGCCAGCAGCTCAACGGGGATACGATATAAGCAGTACTTC
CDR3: CASSSTGIRYKQYF

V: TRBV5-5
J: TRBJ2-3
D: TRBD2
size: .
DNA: TGTGCCAGCAGCTTAGTAGCGGGGAACACAGATACGCAGTATTTT
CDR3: CASSLVAGNTDTQYF